This is a list of T cell receptor beta chains from one sample in a study of shared clonotypes between healthy human individuals. Here immunoSEQ multiplex PCR was the method, and the copy in TCRdb shows in-frame clones only, minus some. This table holds roughly 1,800,000 clones, roughly 95% found once. Sample: naive CD8+ T cells sorted from blood. These receptor sequences come from a man aged 18-30 years in good health. Both conserved end residues are trimmed from each CDR3. A D gene is named only where the DNA matches it firmly. Clone size is shown for a subset of rows, as once, few, many or a class of expanded clone.

cdr3_length d_call j_call v_call clone_size cdr3_aa
13 TRBD1 TRBJ2-3 TRBV7-9 . ASSVRTGSTDTQY
13 . TRBJ2-7 TRBV7-6 . ASSLGVDTLVEQY
13 TRBD2 TRBJ2-7 TRBV6-5 . ASSYSRTSGGEQY
15 . TRBJ2-2 TRBV19 . ASSIPPTSSNTGELF
14 . TRBJ1-1 TRBV10-3 . AISEPGRGGDTEAF
13 . TRBJ2-1 TRBV15 . ATSRDLGTLNEQF
15 TRBD1 TRBJ2-2 TRBV5-1 . ASSFSIGQGNTGELF
12 . TRBJ1-1 TRBV28 . ASSLGTANTEAF
11 . TRBJ2-1 TRBV9 . ASSARVLNEQF
14 TRBD2 TRBJ2-7 TRBV11-2 . ASSPWTSGGNDEQY
11 . TRBJ1-2 TRBV6-5 few ASSYSTGYGYT
10 TRBD1 TRBJ1-1 TRBV5-1 . ASSGDSREAF
9 . TRBJ2-1 TRBV28 . ASSFATEQF
12 . TRBJ2-2 TRBV9 . ASSVASNTGELF
16 . TRBJ2-5 TRBV29-1 once SVTDRDGGVQYQETQY
15 TRBD1 TRBJ2-7 TRBV11-2 . ASSLDLRDSLSYEQY
13 . TRBJ2-2 TRBV10-3 . AISESSWNTGELF
13 . TRBJ1-1 TRBV6-5 . ASSPSFGTNTEAF
13 TRBD2 TRBJ2-3 TRBV29-1 . SVEPGLAGTDTQY
13 TRBD1 TRBJ2-7 TRBV7-8 . ASSFPDRGPFEQY
16 . TRBJ2-3 TRBV27 . ASIPYAPGTLWADTQY
10 . TRBJ1-2 TRBV5-1 . ASSLSGNGYT
11 . TRBJ2-7 TRBV5-1 once ASRMTGSYEQY
8 . TRBJ1-2 TRBV6-1 once ATGGYGYT
10 TRBD1 TRBJ2-7 TRBV7-9 . ASSFGQGEQY
12 TRBD1 TRBJ2-7 TRBV28 . ASSITGTDYEQY
11 . TRBJ1-2 TRBV5-6 . ASSLEGSYGYT
15 TRBD2 TRBJ2-1 TRBV7-9 . ASSLTGGESLGNEQF
11 . TRBJ1-1 TRBV27 . ASSPHVGTEAF
13 . TRBJ2-2 TRBV28 . ASSFRGLNTGELF
11 . TRBJ1-4 TRBV13 . ASSFGTNEKLF
12 . TRBJ2-7 TRBV2 . ASSEGGAGYEQY
11 . TRBJ2-7 TRBV7-9 . ASSLSHTYEQY
10 . TRBJ2-1 TRBV19 . ASSIIGGEQF
12 . TRBJ2-7 TRBV5-1 . ASSLVGGSYEQY
14 TRBD1 TRBJ2-2 TRBV7-9 . ASSLLNTGDTGELF
12 . TRBJ1-4 TRBV28 . ASTSVGGGEKLF
13 . TRBJ2-2 TRBV4-1 . ASSQDQVSTGELF
13 TRBD1 TRBJ2-1 TRBV9 . ASSVEGQGDNEQF
13 . TRBJ2-7 TRBV28 . ASSRTGRGKNEQY
11 . TRBJ1-4 TRBV30 . AWAAAAGEKLF
13 . TRBJ2-7 TRBV7-9 . ASGRSWSLENEQY
12 . TRBJ2-5 TRBV7-9 . ASSPPTVQETQY
11 . TRBJ2-1 TRBV4-2 . ASRYVSDNEQF
11 . TRBJ1-1 TRBV28 . ATRGLGDTEAF
12 . TRBJ2-1 TRBV5-5 . ASSLIGYSNEQF
13 TRBD1 TRBJ1-1 TRBV13 . ASSPDRGEHLEAF
13 TRBD1 TRBJ1-3 TRBV28 . ASSPTGDSGNTIY
12 TRBD1 TRBJ1-1 TRBV5-1 . ASSLRTGSTEAF
12 TRBD2 TRBJ2-7 TRBV2 once ASSSTSGDYEQY
15 TRBD1 TRBJ2-7 TRBV13 . ASSVERGQPFSYEQY
13 TRBD2 TRBJ2-7 TRBV7-2 . ASSLATSGSHEQY
12 . TRBJ2-2 TRBV15 once ATSRESNTGELF
17 . TRBJ2-1 TRBV15 . ATSRAGTFSVSSYNEQF
12 TRBD1 TRBJ1-4 TRBV13 . ASSSGQGFEKLF
10 . TRBJ2-1 TRBV5-4 . ASSLWGNEQF